These 30 T cell receptor beta chains originate from one sample sequenced in a study of T cell clonality in common variable immunodeficiency. Only in-frame clones appear in the TCRdb table, and some are missing; sequencing was by immunoSEQ multiplex PCR. This repertoire holds around 39,000 clones, and none appear only once. Sequenced sample: peripheral blood mononuclear cells. These receptors were obtained from a person between 18 and 75 years old in good health.

This clone was seen ten or more times. The read halts 3 residues ahead of the CDR3 end, with the missing end drawn from the germline J gene. The J gene is TRBJ2-3, the V gene TRBV7-8; no firm D call. The germline V gene has CDR1 SGHVS and CDR2 FQNEAQ. This CDR3 comprises 14 residues. V was pared by 4 bases and J by 1 base, with 9 bases between. Here the CDR3 reads CASSSSSGTDTQYF. The DNA read from the CDR3 is TGTGCCAGCAGCTCCTCCAGCGGCACAGATACG.

This clone was detected ten times or more. The missing CDR3 end, 3 residues past where the read stops, is filled in from the germline J gene. The chain recombines TRBV19 with TRBJ1-2; D may be TRBD1 (5 bases). From germline, CDR1 is LNHDA and CDR2 SQIVND (reference sequence). The CDR3 has 14 residues. The ends were cut back, 7 bases at V and 5 bases at J, with 17 bases in the middle. The CDR3 DNA, read in part, is TGTGCCAGTACCGATGGGGGGTATAGATATGGC. This sequence encodes CASTDGGYRYG. From start to end, the CDR3 is CASTDGGYRYGYTF.

In this sample, this clone turned up many times. Read sequence stops 3 residues before the CDR3 end, and the germline J gene provides the missing end. The rearrangement uses TRBV5-4 and TRBJ2-5; TRBD2 matches at 8 bases. CDR3 size: 15 residues. Germline loops: CDR1 SGHNT, CDR2 YYREEE (reference sequence). The junction had 7 bases not matched to a gene; V was cut back by 4 bases and J by 2 bases. Incomplete CDR3 DNA: TGTGCCAGCAGCCTCCGACTAGCGAGACAAGAGACC. This gives the protein CASSLRLARQET. The CDR3 in full is CASSLRLARQETQYF.

There are many counts of this clone. From the germline J gene comes the end of the CDR3, since the read stops 3 residues before it. The V call is TRBV18, the J call TRBJ2-2; TRBD2 is a possible D gene (5 bases). Trimming stripped 3 bases from V and 1 base from J, with 9 bases between. There are 15 residues in the CDR3. The V gene's germline CDR1 is KGHSH and CDR2 LQKENI. Incomplete CDR3 DNA: TGTGCCAGCTCACCGGAACGGGGGAACACCGGGGAG. It translates to CASSPERGNTGE. The CDR3 reads in full as CASSPERGNTGELFF. The full variable domain, completed using reference TRBV18 and TRBJ2-2, is NAGVMQNPRHLVRRRGQEARLRCSPMKGHSHVYWYRQLPEEGLKFMVYLQKENIIDESGMPKERFSAEFPKEGPSILRIQQVVRGDSAAYFCASSPERGNTGELFFGEGSRLTVL.

At least ten counts were recorded for this clone. The DNA ends 3 residues before the CDR3 does, and the rest of the CDR3 is filled in from the germline J gene. The chain joins TRBV12-3 or TRBV12-4 to TRBJ2-2; 10 nucleotides line up with TRBD2. The CDR3 contains 16 residues. J lost 6 bases, V lost 5 bases, and 9 bases had no gene match. The CDR3 loop reads CASSLPGSGRSGELFF. The sequenced CDR3 bases are TGTGCCAGCAGTCTTCCCGGTAGCGGGAGGTCCGGGGAG.

There are many counts of this clone. The CDR3 sequence is CAWSQGSNQPQHF. The CDR3 DNA, read in part, is TGTGCCTGGAGCCAGGGGAGCAATCAGCCC. This sequence joins TRBV30 and TRBJ1-5; TRBD1 is a possible D gene (6 bases). The read ends 3 residues before the CDR3 terminus; that terminus is restored from the germline J gene. Germline V gene sequence: CDR1 GTSNPN, CDR2 SVGIG (reference sequence). This CDR3 spans 13 amino acids. V lost 3 bases and J 1 base, leaving 7 bases between the germline ends.

The table lists this clone with many counts. The CDR3 end is not reached by the read, which stops 3 residues before it; the germline J gene fills it in. The chain couples TRBV20-1 to TRBJ2-2; TRBD2 agrees at 13 bases. The V segment lost 6 bases and the J segment 6 bases; nucleotides outside the gene matches: 4. The CDR3 extends over 14 amino acids. Germline V gives CDR1 DFQATT, CDR2 SNEGSKA (reference sequence). CDR3 bases read: TGCAGTGCCACTAGCGGGAGGGGGTCCGGGGAG. Its protein is CSATSGRGSGE. Given in full, the CDR3 is CSATSGRGSGELFF.

This clone appeared many times. The read stops 3 residues short of the end of the CDR3; the missing end is completed from the germline J gene. This chain connects TRBV20-1 to TRBJ1-1, with D maybe TRBD1 (6 bases). CDR3 length: 14 amino acids. CDR1 is DFQATT, CDR2 SNEGSKA, per germline (reference sequence). V was clipped by 2 bases and J by 3 bases, with 13 bases between them. This CDR3 reads CSARQTGSYTEAFF. The CDR3 bases that were read are TGCAGTGCTAGACAAACAGGGAGTTACACTGAA.

This clone was seen repeatedly, ten times or more. The missing CDR3 end, 3 residues past where the read stops, is filled in from the germline J gene. The chain combines TRBV7-9 with TRBJ2-7, with 8 bases matching TRBD1. The CDR3 consists of 13 residues. In germline, CDR1 is SEHNR, CDR2 FQNEAQ (reference sequence). V lost 4 bases and J lost 3; bases outside the gene matches: 2. The CDR3 spells CASSWGTGYEQYF. CDR3 DNA (partial): TGTGCCAGCAGCTGGGGGACAGGCTACGAG. The full variable domain, completed using reference TRBV7-9 and TRBJ2-7, is DTGVSQNPRHKITKRGQNVTFRCDPISEHNRLYWYRQTLGQGPEFLTYFQNEAQLEKSRLLSDRFSAERPKGSFSTLEIQRTEQGDSAMYLCASSWGTGYEQYFGPGTRLTVT.

Comment on this clone: The read terminates 3 residues before the CDR3 end, so the remaining end is supplied by the germline J gene. The chain employs TRBV10-2 and TRBJ1-5; D may be TRBD1 (6 bases). The CDR3 totals 13 residues. The germline gives CDR1 WSHSY, CDR2 SAAADI. V gave up 9 bases and J gave up 0 bases, with 9 bases separating them. The CDR3 is CASAGDSNQPQHF. The sequenced CDR3 bases are TGCGCCAGTGCAGGGGATAGCAATCAGCCC.

With respect to this clone: The read terminates 3 residues before the CDR3 end, so the remaining end is supplied by the germline J gene. The V gene is TRBV30, the J gene TRBJ1-5; perhaps TRBD1 as D (6 bases). The CDR3 is 14 amino acids. Trimming shortened V by 4 bases and J by 4 bases, and 14 bases separated the two germline ends. Per the germline V gene, CDR1 is GTSNPN and CDR2 is SVGIG (reference sequence). The chain's CDR3 is CAWKSQGGNQPQHF. CDR3 DNA (partial): TGTGCCTGGAAGTCACAGGGTGGGAATCAGCCC.

This clone was seen a few times. The read halts 3 residues ahead of the CDR3 end, with the missing end drawn from the germline J gene. This chain joins TRBV19 and TRBJ2-6; TRBD2 matches at 8 bases. The CDR3 contains 15 residues. Germline assignment: CDR1 LNHDA and CDR2 SQIVND (reference sequence). The ends lost 10 bases at V and 0 bases at J; junction bases unmatched: 5. CDR3 in amino acids: CATTSGPSGANVLTF. The CDR3 bases that were read are TGTGCCACCACTAGCGGACCCTCTGGGGCCAACGTC.

This clone was detected ten times or more. The CDR3 end falls 3 residues outside the read, so it is completed with the germline J gene. The chain carries TRBV19 and TRBJ2-1, with 10 positions matching TRBD2. This CDR3 region has 18 residues. Germline V gives CDR1 LNHDA, CDR2 SQIVND (reference sequence). With 4 bases clipped from V and 2 bases from J, the junction kept 11 bases outside the gene matches. CDR3 sequence: CASSTGFTAGGPYNEQFF. The CDR3 DNA, read in part, is TGTGCCAGTAGTACCGGGTTTACAGCGGGAGGGCCCTACAATGAG.

This clone was counted at least ten times. With the read ending 3 residues before the CDR3 end, the germline J gene is used to fill in that end. The chain uses TRBV20-1 and TRBJ2-2; 8 bases match TRBD2. Trimming removed 6 bases from V and 5 bases from J; junction bases left unmatched: 11. CDR1 is DFQATT and CDR2 is SNEGSKA in the germline V gene (reference sequence). This CDR3 comprises 15 residues. The CDR3 DNA, read in part, is TGCAGTGCAGAAAGGGCAGGCGGGAGGACCGGGGAG. Its translation: CSAERAGGRTGE. In full, the CDR3 is CSAERAGGRTGELFF.

This clone was counted many times. The read terminates 3 residues before the CDR3 end, so the remaining end is supplied by the germline J gene. The V gene is TRBV28, the J gene TRBJ2-7, with 7 bases lining up with TRBD2. The CDR3 consists of 12 residues. The germline V gene has CDR1 MDHEN and CDR2 SYDVKM. The CDR3 sequence: CASRGGLYEQYF. The CDR3 DNA, read in part, is TGTGCGAGTCGGGGAGGGTTGTACGAG.

This clone has more than one count but fewer than ten. The read comes to an end 3 residues before the CDR3 does, leaving the germline J gene to fill in the end. V and J are TRBV6-2 or TRBV6-3 and TRBJ1-5; possibly TRBD1 for D (5 bases). Germline V gene data show CDR1 as MNHEY and CDR2 as SVGEGT. The length of the CDR3 is 13 residues. Trimming shortened V by 2 bases and J by 4 bases, and 6 bases separated the two germline ends. CDR3 sequence: CASSYQGNQPQHF. CDR3 DNA (partial): TGTGCCAGCAGTTACCAGGGAAATCAGCCC.

At least ten counts were recorded for this clone. The read comes to an end 3 residues before the CDR3 does, leaving the germline J gene to fill in the end. The chain recombines TRBV5-1 with TRBJ2-5; perhaps TRBD1 as D (6 bases). This CDR3 region has 14 residues. Germline V gene data show CDR1 as SGHRS and CDR2 as YFSETQ. Trimming removed 4 bases at V and 3 bases at J, with 13 bases between. Partial CDR3 DNA: TGCGCCAGCAGCCGAGGGACACTTGAAGAGACC. Amino acid sequence: CASSRGTLEET. The full CDR3 protein is CASSRGTLEETQYF.

This clone has a count of ten or more. The CDR3 end is not reached by the read, which stops 3 residues before it; the germline J gene fills it in. The rearrangement links TRBV19 to TRBJ2-3; 8 bases align to TRBD1. The CDR3 extends over 14 amino acids. V shed 6 bases and J 4 bases; nucleotides not matched to a gene: 6. The V gene's germline CDR1 is LNHDA and CDR2 SQIVND (reference sequence). This CDR3 reads CASRTRGLADTQYF. CDR3 DNA (partial): TGTGCCAGTAGAACCAGGGGGCTCGCAGATACG.

This clone was seen ten or more times. The CDR3 end falls 3 residues outside the read, so it is completed with the germline J gene. V usage is TRBV11-2 and J usage is TRBJ1-2; TRBD1 matches at 9 bases. Germline V gene data show CDR1 as SGHAT and CDR2 as FQNNGV. This CDR3 contains 12 residues. The V and J ends lost 5 bases and 7 bases, in that order; junction bases with no gene match: 2. The DNA read from the CDR3 is TGTGCCAGCAGCGCGGACAGGGGTGGC. The encoded protein is CASSADRGG. The whole CDR3 sequence reads CASSADRGGYTF.

This clone was picked up many times. The CDR3 reads CASSPTSGITYEQYF. The sequenced part of the CDR3 DNA is TGTGCCAGCTCACCGACTAGCGGGATTACCTACGAG. This rearrangement joins TRBV18 to TRBJ2-7; 11 nucleotides align to TRBD2. From the germline J gene comes the end of the CDR3, since the read stops 3 residues before it. CDR3 length equals 15 residues. The V gene's germline CDR1 is KGHSH and CDR2 LQKENI. The V segment lost 3 bases and the J segment 2 bases; nucleotides outside the gene matches: 3.

There are many counts of this clone. Coverage ceases 3 residues before the CDR3 finishes, and the germline J gene fills in the end. J is TRBJ2-1 and V is TRBV4-1; 13 nucleotides agree with TRBD2. The CDR3 loop spans 17 amino acids. V dropped 4 bases and J dropped 8; count of bases not matched to a gene: 11. CDR1 is MGHRA and CDR2 is YSYEKL in the germline V gene. The CDR3 sequence is CASSPPGLAGVSHEQFF. The sequenced part of the CDR3 DNA is TGCGCCAGCAGCCCCCCTGGACTAGCGGGAGTATCTCATGAG.

In the case of this clone: Read data end 3 residues before the CDR3 end; the end is taken from the germline J gene. V gene TRBV6-2 or TRBV6-3 combines with J gene TRBJ1-5; the match to TRBD1 covers 7 bases. This CDR3 is 16 amino acids long. Looked up from germline, CDR1 is MNHEY and CDR2 is SVGEGT. The ends lost 4 bases at V and 5 bases at J; junction bases unmatched: 11. The CDR3 loop reads CASSSGQGVRHQPQHF. The sequenced CDR3 bases are TGTGCCAGCAGTTCAGGGCAGGGGGTACGCCATCAGCCC.

This clone appeared many times. The read falls 3 residues short of the CDR3 end, and the missing part is taken from the germline J gene. The chain recombines TRBV5-1 with TRBJ2-1; the match to TRBD2 covers 7 bases. The germline V gene encodes CDR1 SGHRS and CDR2 YFSETQ. This CDR3 has 16 residues. V trimming: 0 bases; J trimming: 5 bases; junction bases outside the gene matches: 8. CDR3 loop: CASSLVASGLDNEQFF. CDR3 bases read: TGCGCCAGCAGCTTGGTGGCTAGCGGCTTGGACAATGAG.

On this clone itself: A junction boundary mismatches the germline segment, possibly from a read error. The read gets to within 3 residues of the CDR3 end, and the germline J gene fills in the rest. The chain has TRBV5-1 and TRBJ2-7; 8 nucleotides align to TRBD1. The CDR3 consists of 14 residues. Germline V gene lookup returns CDR1 SGHRS and CDR2 YFSETQ. This chain's CDR3 is CAGSVRQGINEQYF. The CDR3 bases that were read are TGCGCCGGCAGCGTCAGACAGGGGATAAACGAG.

In its sample, this clone was seen many times. Read coverage stops 3 residues before the CDR3 terminus; the germline J gene supplies the remainder. This chain connects TRBV7-6 to TRBJ2-7; 7 bases agree with TRBD1. Trimming took 1 base from V and 4 from J; bases not matched to a gene: 7. The germline V gene has CDR1 SGHVS and CDR2 FNYEAQ. The CDR3 loop spans 15 amino acids. The sequenced part of the CDR3 DNA is TGTGCCAGCAGCTTAGGACAGGGAGCATTGTACGAG. It codes for CASSLGQGALYE. The complete CDR3 sequence is CASSLGQGALYEQYF. The whole variable domain, remainder taken from reference TRBV7-6 and TRBJ2-7, is GAGVSQSPRYKVTKRGQDVALRCDPISGHVSLYWYRQALGQGPEFLTYFNYEAQQDKSGLPNDRFSAERPEGSISTLTIQRTEQRDSAMYRCASSLGQGALYEQYFGPGTRLTVT.

The table lists this clone with many counts. From the germline J gene comes the end of the CDR3, since the read stops 3 residues before it. V and J are TRBV2 and TRBJ1-3; a possible D gene is TRBD1 (6 bases). Germline lookup yields CDR1 SNHLY and CDR2 FYNNEI. The CDR3 covers 18 residues. Trimming cost V 8 bases and J 0 bases, with 23 bases left between them. The CDR3 bases that were read are TGTGCCAGCGTCCGGGACAATCCACAGACCTCCTCTGGAAACACC. It encodes CASVRDNPQTSSGNT. The whole CDR3 protein is CASVRDNPQTSSGNTIYF.

This clone was picked up many times. The CDR3 end falls 3 residues outside the read, so it is completed with the germline J gene. The rearrangement links TRBV19 to TRBJ1-1; D is unclear. The germline CDR1 and CDR2 sequences are LNHDA and SQIVND (reference sequence). The CDR3 covers 14 residues. The germline V and J ends were trimmed by 6 bases and 3 bases, with 14 bases remaining between them. The CDR3 sequence is CASRYAGSYTEAFF. The part of the CDR3 DNA that was read is TGTGCCAGTAGATATGCGGGCTCCTACACTGAA. Using reference TRBV19 and TRBJ1-1 for the parts outside the CDR3, the full variable domain is DGGITQSPKYLFRKEGQNVTLSCEQNLNHDAMYWYRQDPGQGLRLIYYSQIVNDFQKGDIAEGYSVSREKKESFPLTVTSAQKNPTAFYLCASRYAGSYTEAFFGQGTRLTVV.

In its sample, this clone was seen many times. The missing CDR3 end, 3 residues past where the read stops, is filled in from the germline J gene. The rearrangement joins TRBV19 to TRBJ1-4, with a possible D match to TRBD1 (5 bases). V was trimmed by 4 bases and J by 5 bases, leaving 8 bases between them. The germline CDR1 and CDR2 sequences are LNHDA and SQIVND (reference sequence). The CDR3 is 13 amino acids. CDR3 DNA, as far as it was read: TGTGCCAGTAGTACTTGGGGCAATGAAAAA. This codes for CASSTWGNEK. The CDR3, in full, reads CASSTWGNEKLFF.

This clone has ten or more counts. The CDR3 extends 3 residues past the end of the read, so its final part is completed from the germline J gene. The gene calls are TRBV5-6 and TRBJ2-7, with D tentatively TRBD1 (6 bases). Germline CDR1 reads SGHDT; CDR2 reads YYEEEE. The CDR3 runs to 14 residues. The germline V and J ends were trimmed by 0 bases and 3 bases, with 10 bases remaining between them. Incomplete CDR3 DNA: TGTGCCAGCAGCTTGGTAACAGGGATCTACGAG. Translated: CASSLVTGIYE. From start to end, the CDR3 is CASSLVTGIYEQYF.

This clone was counted many times. From the germline J gene comes the end of the CDR3, since the read stops 3 residues before it. The chain uses TRBV10-3 and TRBJ1-2; D perhaps matches TRBD1 (6 bases). V was pared by 0 bases and J by 7 bases, with 15 bases between. The CDR3 spans 15 residues. Germline CDR1 is ENHRY and CDR2 is SYGVKD. The CDR3 region is CAISESAGEMGGYTF. CDR3 DNA, as far as it was read: TGTGCCATCAGTGAGTCGGCAGGGGAGATGGGTGGC.